This T cell receptor (beta chain) is drawn from a study of blood T cell repertoires in COVID-19. The overall study: Acute-phase and convalescent COVID-19 samples originated in the United States, Italy and Spain.

Produced via immunoSEQ multiplex PCR; TCRdb's table is partial and in-frame only. The sample gives 200,000 to 250,000 clones, 89% of which show up once; roughly 6.5% is in the top ten. The germline V gene encodes CDR1 KGHDR and CDR2 SFDVKD. V lost 5 bases to trimming and J lost 0 bases; unmatched junction nucleotides: 13. The length of the CDR3 is 19 residues. V usage is TRBV24-1 and J usage is TRBJ2-2; 8 bases fit TRBD2. This TCR came from a man aged 60 to 75 who had recovered from COVID-19. Sequencing was done on a sample of peripheral blood. CDR3 protein: CATSATAGGAFTNTGELFF. For the CDR3, the DNA is TGTGCCACCAGTGCCACGGCGGGAGGAGCCTTTACGAACACCGGGGAGCTGTTTTTT.